This is a list of T cell receptor beta chains from one sample in a study of a mutant IDH1 vaccine in newly diagnosed glioma. The antigens of these receptors remain unknown. Using immunoSEQ multiplex PCR, the repertoire was profiled, and TCRdb retains in-frame clones only, with some absent. The repertoire holds roughly 60,000 clones, with about 74% as singletons. This specimen consisted of PBMCs, obtained from a glioma patient whose treatment included an IDH1 peptide vaccine. These receptors all stem from a man aged 45-65 years with glioma. The CDR3 runs from the conserved cysteine through the conserved F or W. A D gene is named only where the DNA matches it firmly. The size field is filled for only some rows; it gives once, few, many or a size class.

v_gene	j_gene	len	abundance	d_gene	CDR3aa	CDR3nt
TRBV10-2	TRBJ1-2	13	-	-	CASSEPGGGGYTF	TGCGCCAGCAGTGAGCCCGGGGGAGGGGGCTACACCTTC
TRBV6-1	TRBJ2-5	16	-	-	CASSELLWGGEETQYF	TGTGCCAGCAGTGAATTGTTATGGGGGGGCGAAGAGACCCAGTACTTC
TRBV25-1	TRBJ1-1	14	-	TRBD1	CASSPMGQGARAFF	TGTGCCAGCAGTCCGATGGGACAGGGGGCTCGGGCTTTCTTT
TRBV29-1	TRBJ1-1	11	-	-	CSAQGLTEAFF	TGCAGCGCCCAGGGTTTAACTGAAGCTTTCTTT
TRBV19	TRBJ2-1	12	-	-	CATTGALNEQFF	TGTGCCACTACGGGGGCCCTCAATGAGCAGTTCTTC
TRBV30	TRBJ1-1	16	once	-	CAWSVGTGASGTEAFF	TGTGCCTGGAGTGTAGGGACGGGGGCGTCTGGCACTGAAGCTTTCTTT
TRBV5-6	TRBJ1-2	18	-	-	CASSLGRSFEVSNYGYTF	TGTGCCAGCAGCTTGGGACGGAGTTTTGAGGTTTCTAACTATGGCTACACCTTC
TRBV5-6	TRBJ2-2	15	-	-	CASSPLKANTGELFF	TGTGCCAGCAGCCCCCTGAAGGCGAACACCGGGGAGCTGTTTTTT
TRBV10-3	TRBJ1-2	15	-	-	CAISGGRGTSYGYTF	TGTGCCATCAGTGGGGGGCGGGGGACAAGCTATGGCTACACCTTC
TRBV19	TRBJ1-3	12	-	-	CASTHVRNTIYF	TGTGCCAGTACCCACGTGAGAAACACCATATATTTT
TRBV9	TRBJ2-3	14	-	-	CASSVARDTDTQYF	TGTGCCAGCAGCGTAGCGAGAGACACAGATACGCAGTATTTT
TRBV5-4	TRBJ2-7	13	-	-	CASSPEGDYEQYF	TGTGCCAGCAGCCCTGAAGGGGATTACGAGCAGTACTTC
TRBV5-1	TRBJ2-7	15	-	TRBD1	CASSTSGTGEYEQYF	TGCGCCAGCAGCACATCCGGGACAGGGGAATACGAGCAGTACTTC
TRBV18	TRBJ2-6	17	-	-	CASSPYYDNSGANVLTF	TGTGCCAGCTCACCATACTATGACAACTCTGGGGCCAACGTCCTGACTTTC
TRBV5-6	TRBJ1-2	12	-	-	CASSFPGYGYTF	TGTGCCAGCAGCTTCCCAGGGTATGGCTACACCTTC
TRBV5-1	TRBJ2-5	15	-	-	CASSLTGPPGETQYF	TGCGCCAGCAGCTTGACCGGGCCACCCGGGGAGACCCAGTACTTC
TRBV2	TRBJ2-7	13	-	TRBD1	CASSGQGAYEQYF	TGTGCCAGCAGTGGACAGGGGGCCTACGAGCAGTACTTC
TRBV27	TRBJ2-1	13	-	TRBD1	CASSPKQGDEQFF	TGTGCCAGCAGTCCCAAACAGGGGGATGAGCAGTTCTTC
TRBV6-5	TRBJ1-1	13	few	TRBD1	CASRRQGVTEAFF	TGTGCCAGCAGGAGACAGGGTGTAACTGAAGCTTTCTTT
TRBV5-1	TRBJ2-3	13	-	TRBD1	CASSETGVDTQYF	TGCGCCAGCAGCGAGACAGGGGTAGATACGCAGTATTTT
TRBV7-2	TRBJ2-6	16	few	-	CASSFDLSSGANVLTF	TGTGCCAGCAGCTTTGATCTGTCCTCTGGGGCCAACGTCCTGACTTTC
TRBV6-6	TRBJ1-1	14	-	-	CASRDRGSSTEAFF	TGTGCCAGCAGAGACCGAGGATCGAGCACTGAAGCTTTCTTT
TRBV7-2	TRBJ1-4	14	-	-	CASSLGPTNEKLFF	TGTGCCAGCAGCTTAGGGCCCACTAATGAAAAACTGTTTTTT
TRBV6-5	TRBJ2-1	13	-	-	CASYDVGYNEQFF	TGTGCCAGCTACGACGTGGGATACAATGAGCAGTTCTTC
TRBV9	TRBJ1-2	14	-	-	CASSTRTASSGYTF	TGTGCCAGCAGCACCCGGACAGCCTCTAGCGGCTACACCTTC
TRBV5-1	TRBJ2-2	17	-	TRBD2	CASRGLAGGQNTGELFF	TGCGCCAGCAGAGGACTAGCGGGGGGCCAGAACACCGGGGAGCTGTTTTTT
TRBV5-8	TRBJ2-5	15	-	-	CASSPTGGAQETQYF	TGTGCCAGCAGCCCCACTGGCGGAGCCCAAGAGACCCAGTACTTC
TRBV30	TRBJ2-5	15	-	TRBD2	CAWSPGAGGQETQYF	TGTGCCTGGAGTCCGGGAGCGGGGGGACAAGAGACCCAGTACTTC
TRBV10-3	TRBJ1-1	14	-	-	CAISESSSSTEAFF	TGTGCCATCAGTGAGTCGTCGTCGAGCACTGAAGCTTTCTTT
TRBV29-1	TRBJ1-1	13	-	-	CSVDQGIGTEAFF	TGCAGCGTTGACCAGGGAATAGGCACTGAAGCTTTCTTT
TRBV4-2	TRBJ1-6	14	-	-	CASSHISYNSPLHF	TGTGCCAGCAGCCACATCTCCTATAATTCACCCCTCCACTTT
TRBV7-8	TRBJ2-1	16	-	-	CASSLLFLGGDNEQFF	TGTGCCAGCAGCTTACTCTTCCTAGGGGGTGACAATGAGCAGTTCTTC
TRBV2	TRBJ1-5	14	many	-	CASRDPAVGQPQHF	TGTGCCAGCAGAGACCCCGCAGTCGGCCAGCCCCAGCATTTT